The 14 T cell receptor beta chains in this list originate from one sample, sequenced in a study of T-cell memory formation after mild COVID-19. Using its own MiXCR run on the 5' RACE reads, TCRdb lists one record per CDR3 protein. The table includes 550,000 to 600,000 distinct CDR3 sequences, roughly 22% detected once. Material for sequencing was PBMCs or a T cell subset sorted from them (not recorded which). The receptors were sampled from an adult woman who had mild COVID-19 (a few samples of this study predate the infection). Cell type and time point are not known.

The V and J genes are TRBV7-9 and TRBJ1-5; D not resolved. The germline gives CDR1 SEHNR, CDR2 FQNEAQ (reference sequence). This CDR3 region has 12 residues. Trimming left V 1 base short and J 7 bases short, with 5 bases between. The CDR3 DNA is TGTGCCAGCAGCTTAGGCCAGCAGCCCCAGCATTTT. It translates to CASSLGQQPQHF.

This clonotype showed up just a few times. The rearrangement joins TRBV4-1 to TRBJ1-1; D not certain. Germline V gene sequence: CDR1 MGHRA, CDR2 YSYEKL. This CDR3 comprises 15 residues. With 4 bases removed from V and 0 bases from J, the gap between germline ends came to 12 bases. The CDR3 DNA reads TGCGCCAGCAGCCTAGAGACCAAGGTGAACACTGAAGCTTTCTTT. Translated, it gives CASSLETKVNTEAFF.

This clonotype has only a few counts. The chain couples TRBV6-5 to TRBJ2-5; 7 positions match TRBD2. The V gene end was trimmed by 5 bases and the J gene end by 3 bases; junction bases not matched to a gene: 12. The CDR3 is 16 amino acids. CDR1 and CDR2 from the germline V gene are MNHEY and SVGAGI. The CDR3 sequence: CASSGLGEGLEETQYF. CDR3 bases: TGTGCCAGCAGTGGCCTAGGGGAGGGATTAGAAGAGACCCAGTACTTC.

This clonotype turned up a few times. The chain uses TRBV27 and TRBJ1-4; D remains unclear. The germline V and J ends were trimmed by 5 bases and 4 bases, with 11 bases remaining between them. This CDR3 comprises 14 residues. The germline V gene encodes CDR1 MNHEY and CDR2 SMNVEV (reference sequence). The CDR3 region is CASSPGPGNEKLFF. The CDR3 DNA follows: TGTGCCAGCAGTCCAGGCCCTGGTAATGAAAAACTGTTTTTT.

The chain is built from TRBV5-1 and TRBJ1-1; TRBD1 aligns across 7 bases. V was clipped by 5 bases and J by 0 bases; unmatched bases: 7. This CDR3 is built from 15 residues. Looked up from germline, CDR1 is SGHRS and CDR2 is YFSETQ. CDR3 bases: TGCGCCAGCAGTGGACAGGCGACTTTGAACACTGAAGCTTTCTTT. It encodes CASSGQATLNTEAFF.

The chain employs TRBV7-9 and TRBJ2-1; 11 bases map to TRBD2. The CDR3 spans 19 residues. CDR1 and CDR2 from the germline V gene are SEHNR and FQNEAQ (reference sequence). Trimming removed 8 bases from V and 6 bases from J; junction bases left unmatched: 21. The CDR3 DNA is TGTGCCAGCCTTACACTTAGGGGACTAGCGGAGAAACCAAGCAATGAGCAGTTCTTC. Its protein product is CASLTLRGLAEKPSNEQFF.

The table lists this clonotype with a few counts. The rearrangement uses TRBV7-2 and TRBJ1-1; D may be TRBD1 (5 bases). This CDR3 has 13 residues. The germline gives CDR1 SGHTA, CDR2 FQGNSA. V was clipped by 4 bases and J by 6 bases, with 12 bases between them. The CDR3 DNA reads TGTGCCAGCAGCTCCCTGGGGGGTGCTGAAGCTTTCTTT. It is translated as CASSSLGGAEAFF.

The V call is TRBV7-2, the J call TRBJ1-2; D call uncertain. CDR1 SGHTA and CDR2 FQGNSA come from the germline V gene. The CDR3 covers 11 residues. V lost 5 bases to trimming and J lost 7 bases, with 8 bases between them. This CDR3 reads CASSLYSGYTF. The CDR3 bases are TGTGCCAGCAGCCTCTATTCTGGCTACACCTTC.

This clonotype was seen once. The chain carries TRBV24-1 and TRBJ2-7; 12 bases fit TRBD1. Germline V CDR1 and CDR2: KGHDR, SFDVKD. V gave up 2 bases and J gave up 6 bases; unmatched junction bases: 7. The CDR3 is 16 amino acids. CDR3 DNA sequence: TGTGCCACCAGTGATTCCGGGGACAGGGGGCTTACCGAGCAGTACTTC. Its protein is CATSDSGDRGLTEQYF.

A few counts support this clonotype. The chain links TRBV18 to TRBJ2-7; TRBD2 matches 7 bases. V gave up 6 bases and J gave up 6 bases; unmatched junction bases: 11. This CDR3 comprises 14 residues. Germline-derived CDR1 and CDR2 are KGHSH and LQKENI. CDR3 sequence reads: CASSPEGRGVEQYF. Here the CDR3 DNA reads TGTGCCAGCTCGCCCGAGGGGAGGGGTGTCGAGCAGTACTTC.

The rearrangement links TRBV6-6 to TRBJ2-3; 10 nucleotides line up with TRBD2. This CDR3 region has 18 residues. Germline lookup yields CDR1 MNHNY and CDR2 SVGAGI (reference sequence). J gave up 3 bases and V 0 bases, and 9 bases lay outside the gene matches. The CDR3 spells CASSYSWTSGVETDTQYF. The CDR3 nucleotides are TGTGCCAGCAGTTACTCATGGACTAGCGGAGTCGAAACAGATACGCAGTATTTT.

The V gene is TRBV14, the J gene TRBJ2-3; D is undetermined. Germline V CDR1 and CDR2: SGHDN, FVKESK. Trimming took 4 bases from V and 1 from J, leaving 15 bases between them. CDR3 length: 16 amino acids. The CDR3 nucleotides are TGTGCCAGCAGCCCCCAGACATCCCAGGGCACAGATACGCAGTATTTT. Amino acids: CASSPQTSQGTDTQYF.

There are a few counts of this clonotype. The chain employs TRBV5-6 and TRBJ1-4; D possibly corresponds to TRBD1 (5 bases). Germline V CDR1 and CDR2: SGHDT, YYEEEE. Between the trimmed V and J ends, which lost 0 bases and 6 bases, there was a span of 15 bases. The CDR3 spans 16 residues. The DNA of the CDR3 is TGTGCCAGCAGCTTGGCCCCCCTCAGGGAGGATGAAAAACTGTTTTTT. Protein product: CASSLAPLREDEKLFF.

This clonotype was observed a few times. The chain joins TRBV12-3 or TRBV12-4 to TRBJ2-1; weak D call: TRBD2 (6 bases). CDR3 size: 15 residues. Trimming cost V 4 bases and J 12 bases, with 22 bases left between them. CDR3 nucleotides: TGTGCCAGCAGTTCCTCCCGCCCCCCAGGGCGGGGGCAGTTCTTC. Protein sequence: CASSSSRPPGRGQFF.